The sequence of this T cell receptor (beta chain) was determined in a study of Ad26.COV2.S vaccination and SARS-CoV-2 variants. General study findings and limits: People who got the vaccine had more spike-specific TCR breadth than people who got placebo. The TCR breadth and depth analyses may have understated or missed part of the total T cell responses. Substantial breadth in spike-specific CD8+ and CD4+ T cell responses was reportedly seen after vaccination.

The V end lost 5 bases, the J end lost 1 base, and 11 bases lay between the germline ends. CDR3 length: 14 residues. CDR1 and CDR2 (germline): SNHLY, FYNNEI. Libraries were prepared by immunoSEQ multiplex PCR; TCRdb keeps only in-frame clonotypes and omits some of them. The table has about 180,000 clones, about 83% seen once. On this clone itself: Its specificity is not known.

The chain recombines TRBV2 with TRBJ1-2; D gene ambiguous. This receptor was identified in a human donor who had recovered from COVID-19. The sequencing used peripheral blood, collected after recovery from COVID-19. CDR3 in amino acids: CASSQDGYNYGYTF. In DNA form, the CDR3 reads TGTGCCAGCAGTCAGGACGGGTATAACTATGGCTACACCTTC.